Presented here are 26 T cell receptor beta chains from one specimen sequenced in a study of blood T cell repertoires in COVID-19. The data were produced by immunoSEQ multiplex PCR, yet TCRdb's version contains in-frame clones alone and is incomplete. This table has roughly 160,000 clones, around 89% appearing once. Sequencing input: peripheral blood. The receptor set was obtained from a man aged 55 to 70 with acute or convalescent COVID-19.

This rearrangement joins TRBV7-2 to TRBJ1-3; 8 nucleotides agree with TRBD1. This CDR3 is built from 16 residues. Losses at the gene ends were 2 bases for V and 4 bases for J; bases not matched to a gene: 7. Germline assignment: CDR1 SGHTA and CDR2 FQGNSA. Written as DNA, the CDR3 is TGTGCCAGCAGCTTATCGCAGGGGGCTTCCGGAAACACCATATATTTT. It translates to CASSLSQGASGNTIYF.

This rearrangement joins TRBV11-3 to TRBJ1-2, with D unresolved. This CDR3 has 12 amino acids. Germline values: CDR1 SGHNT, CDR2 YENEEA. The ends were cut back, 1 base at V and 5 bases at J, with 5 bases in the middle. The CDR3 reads CASSLGVYGYTF. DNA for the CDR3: TGTGCCAGCAGCTTAGGAGTGTATGGCTACACCTTC.

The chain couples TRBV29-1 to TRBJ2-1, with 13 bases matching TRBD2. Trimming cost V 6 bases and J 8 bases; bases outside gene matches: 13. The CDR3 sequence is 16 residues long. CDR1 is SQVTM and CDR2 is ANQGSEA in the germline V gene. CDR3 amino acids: CSVKGYRLAGGDEQFF. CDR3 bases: TGCAGCGTAAAGGGTTATCGACTAGCGGGAGGCGATGAGCAGTTCTTC.

Here the CDR3 DNA reads TGTGCCAGCAGCTTGGCCGGGGTATTCCACGAGCAGTACGTC. This encodes CASSLAGVFHEQYV. This chain links TRBV5-4 with TRBJ2-7; tentative D call: TRBD2 (5 bases). V lost 0 bases to trimming and J lost 5 bases, with 12 bases between them. The CDR3 spans 14 residues. Germline V gene data show CDR1 as SGHNT and CDR2 as YYREEE (reference sequence).

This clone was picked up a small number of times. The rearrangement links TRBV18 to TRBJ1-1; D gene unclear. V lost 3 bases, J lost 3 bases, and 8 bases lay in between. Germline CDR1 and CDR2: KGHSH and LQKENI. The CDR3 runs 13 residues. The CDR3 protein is CASSPVRDTEAFF. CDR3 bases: TGTGCCAGCTCACCGGTGCGGGACACTGAAGCTTTCTTT.

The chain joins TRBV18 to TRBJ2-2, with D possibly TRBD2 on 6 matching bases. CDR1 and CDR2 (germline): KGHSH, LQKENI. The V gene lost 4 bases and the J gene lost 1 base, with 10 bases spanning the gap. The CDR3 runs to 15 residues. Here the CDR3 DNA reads TGTGCCAGCTCACAGGGAGGCAAGAACACCGGGGAGCTGTTTTTT. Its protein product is CASSQGGKNTGELFF.

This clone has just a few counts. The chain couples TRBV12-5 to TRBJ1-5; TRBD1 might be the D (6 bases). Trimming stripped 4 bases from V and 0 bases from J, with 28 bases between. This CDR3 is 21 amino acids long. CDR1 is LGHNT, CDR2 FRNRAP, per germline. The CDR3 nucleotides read TGTGCTAGTGGTTCCTACCCAACAGGGTTACCATATTCCAATAGCAATCAGCCCCAGCATTTT. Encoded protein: CASGSYPTGLPYSNSNQPQHF.

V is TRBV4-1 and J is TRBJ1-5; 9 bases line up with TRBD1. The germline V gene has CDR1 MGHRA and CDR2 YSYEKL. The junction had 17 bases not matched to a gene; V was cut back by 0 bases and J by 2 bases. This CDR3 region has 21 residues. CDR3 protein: CASSQDVRDRVPYPGNQPQHF. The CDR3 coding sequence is TGCGCCAGCAGCCAAGATGTGAGGGACAGGGTGCCCTACCCGGGCAATCAGCCCCAGCATTTT.

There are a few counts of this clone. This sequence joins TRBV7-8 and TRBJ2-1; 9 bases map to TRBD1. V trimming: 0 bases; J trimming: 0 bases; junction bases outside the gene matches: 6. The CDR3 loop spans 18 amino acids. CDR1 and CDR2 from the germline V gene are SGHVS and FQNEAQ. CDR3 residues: CASSLALGTGSSYNEQFF. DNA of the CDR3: TGTGCCAGCAGCTTAGCGTTGGGGACAGGGAGCTCCTACAATGAGCAGTTCTTC.

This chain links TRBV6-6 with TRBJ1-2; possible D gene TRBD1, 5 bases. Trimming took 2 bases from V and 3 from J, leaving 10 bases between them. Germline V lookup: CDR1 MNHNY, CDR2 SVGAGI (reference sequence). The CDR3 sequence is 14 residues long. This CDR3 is CASSYRGAHYGYTF. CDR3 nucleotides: TGTGCCAGCAGTTACCGCGGGGCCCACTATGGCTACACCTTC.

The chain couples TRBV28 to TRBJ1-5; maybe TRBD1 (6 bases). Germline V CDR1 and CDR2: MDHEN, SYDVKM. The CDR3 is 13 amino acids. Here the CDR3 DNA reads TGTGCAGTCGGGGGGCCGGGCAATCAGCCCCAGCATTTT. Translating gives CAVGGPGNQPQHF.

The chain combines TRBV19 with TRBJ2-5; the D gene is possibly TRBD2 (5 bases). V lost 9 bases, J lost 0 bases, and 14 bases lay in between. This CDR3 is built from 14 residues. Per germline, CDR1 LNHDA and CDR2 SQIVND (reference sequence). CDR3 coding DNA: TGTGCCAGCCGGAGAGGGCCTAACCAAGAGACCCAGTACTTC. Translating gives CASRRGPNQETQYF.

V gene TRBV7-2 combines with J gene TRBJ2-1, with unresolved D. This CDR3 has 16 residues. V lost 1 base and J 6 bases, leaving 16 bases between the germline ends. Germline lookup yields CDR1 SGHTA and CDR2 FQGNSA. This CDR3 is CASSLVRSTPGNEQFF. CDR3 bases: TGTGCCAGCAGCTTAGTCCGAAGTACACCGGGCAATGAGCAGTTCTTC. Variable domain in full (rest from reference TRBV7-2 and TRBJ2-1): GAGVSQSPSNKVTEKGKDVELRCDPISGHTALYWYRQSLGQGLEFLIYFQGNSAPDKSGLPSDRFSAERTGGSVSTLTIQRTQQEDSAVYLCASSLVRSTPGNEQFFGPGTRLTVL.

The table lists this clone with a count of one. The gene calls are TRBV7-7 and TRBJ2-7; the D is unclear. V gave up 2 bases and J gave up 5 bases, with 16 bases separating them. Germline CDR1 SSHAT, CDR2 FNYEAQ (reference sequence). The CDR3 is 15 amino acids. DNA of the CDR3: TGTGCCAGCAGCTTAAAGAGGTCAGATCGGGACGAGCAGTACTTC. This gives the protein CASSLKRSDRDEQYF.

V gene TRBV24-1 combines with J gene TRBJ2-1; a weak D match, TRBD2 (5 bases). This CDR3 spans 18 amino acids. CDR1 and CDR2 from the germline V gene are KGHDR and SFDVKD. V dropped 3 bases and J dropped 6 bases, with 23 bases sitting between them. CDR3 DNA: TGTGCCACCAGTGATCCTAACCTTGGCCCTAGCTGGGGCAATGAGCAGTTCTTC. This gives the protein CATSDPNLGPSWGNEQFF.

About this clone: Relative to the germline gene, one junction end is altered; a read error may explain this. CDR3 sequence (DNA): TGTGCCAGTTCACTGAGCTCTGGGGCCAACGTCCTGACTTTC. As protein: CASSLSSGANVLTF. The chain joins TRBV18 to TRBJ2-6; D remains ambiguous. The germline CDR1 and CDR2 sequences are KGHSH and LQKENI. The CDR3 length is 14 residues.

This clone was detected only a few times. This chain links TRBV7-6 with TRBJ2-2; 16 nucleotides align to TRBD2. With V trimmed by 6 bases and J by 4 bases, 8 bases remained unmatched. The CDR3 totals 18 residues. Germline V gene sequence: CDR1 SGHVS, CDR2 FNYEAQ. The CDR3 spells CASRMGLAGGLTTGELFF. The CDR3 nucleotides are TGTGCCAGCAGGATGGGACTAGCGGGGGGGCTGACCACCGGGGAGCTGTTTTTT. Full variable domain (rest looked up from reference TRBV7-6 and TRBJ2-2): GAGVSQSPRYKVTKRGQDVALRCDPISGHVSLYWYRQALGQGPEFLTYFNYEAQQDKSGLPNDRFSAERPEGSISTLTIQRTEQRDSAMYRCASRMGLAGGLTTGELFFGEGSRLTVL.

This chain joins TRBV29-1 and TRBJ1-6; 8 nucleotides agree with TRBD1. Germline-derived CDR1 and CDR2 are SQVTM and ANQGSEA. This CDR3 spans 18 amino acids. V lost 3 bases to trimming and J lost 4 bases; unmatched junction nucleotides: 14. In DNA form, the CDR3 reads TGCAGCGTTGAGCCCGACAGGGGCGCTCAACTGTATAATTCACCCCTCCACTTT. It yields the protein CSVEPDRGAQLYNSPLHF.

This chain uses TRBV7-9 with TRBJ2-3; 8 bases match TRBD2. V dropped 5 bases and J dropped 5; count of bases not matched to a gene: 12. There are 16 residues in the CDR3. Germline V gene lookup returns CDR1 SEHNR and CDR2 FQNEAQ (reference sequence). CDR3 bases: TGTGCCAGCAGCCCCCCCGGGGGGGGGCGAGGAGATACGCAGTATTTT. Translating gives CASSPPGGGRGDTQYF.

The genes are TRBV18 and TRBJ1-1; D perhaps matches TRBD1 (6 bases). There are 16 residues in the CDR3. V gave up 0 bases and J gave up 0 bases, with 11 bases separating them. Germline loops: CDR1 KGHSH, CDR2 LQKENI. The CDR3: CASSPPPGHLNTEAFF. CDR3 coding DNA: TGTGCCAGCTCACCACCACCGGGACACCTGAACACTGAAGCTTTCTTT.

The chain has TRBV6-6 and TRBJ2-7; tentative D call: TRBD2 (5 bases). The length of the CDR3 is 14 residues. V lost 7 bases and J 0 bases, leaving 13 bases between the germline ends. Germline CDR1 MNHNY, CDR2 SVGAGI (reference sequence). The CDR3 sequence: CASTKGDSSYEQYF. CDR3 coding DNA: TGTGCCAGCACCAAGGGAGATTCCTCCTACGAGCAGTACTTC.

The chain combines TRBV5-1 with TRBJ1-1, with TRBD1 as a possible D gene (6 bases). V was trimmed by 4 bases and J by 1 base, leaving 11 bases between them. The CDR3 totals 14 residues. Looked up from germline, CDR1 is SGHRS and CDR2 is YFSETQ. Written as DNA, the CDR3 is TGCGCCAGCAGCGCCCAGACAGGGAACACTGAAGCTTTCTTT. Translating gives CASSAQTGNTEAFF.

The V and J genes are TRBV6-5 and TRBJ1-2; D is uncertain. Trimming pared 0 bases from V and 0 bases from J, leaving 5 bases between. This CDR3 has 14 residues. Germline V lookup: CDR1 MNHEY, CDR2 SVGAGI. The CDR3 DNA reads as TGTGCCAGCAGTTACTCCGGGGCTAACTATGGCTACACCTTC. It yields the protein CASSYSGANYGYTF.

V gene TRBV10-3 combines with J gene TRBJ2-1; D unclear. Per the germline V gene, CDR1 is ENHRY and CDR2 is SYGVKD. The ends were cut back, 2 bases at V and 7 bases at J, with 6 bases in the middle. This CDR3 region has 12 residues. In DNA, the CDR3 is TGTGCCATCAGTGAGCTTAGTAATGAGCAGTTCTTC. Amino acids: CAISELSNEQFF.

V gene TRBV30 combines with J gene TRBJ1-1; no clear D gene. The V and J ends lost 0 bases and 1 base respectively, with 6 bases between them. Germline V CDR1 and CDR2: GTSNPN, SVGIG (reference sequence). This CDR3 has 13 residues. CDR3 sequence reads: CAWSVSANTEAFF. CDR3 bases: TGTGCCTGGAGTGTCAGTGCGAACACTGAAGCTTTCTTT.

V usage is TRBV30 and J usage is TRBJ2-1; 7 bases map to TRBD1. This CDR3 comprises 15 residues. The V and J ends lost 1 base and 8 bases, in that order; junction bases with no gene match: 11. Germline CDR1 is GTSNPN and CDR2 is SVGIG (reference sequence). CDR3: CAWSAGDSLGYEQFF. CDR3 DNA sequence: TGTGCCTGGAGTGCCGGGGACAGTTTGGGTTATGAGCAGTTCTTC. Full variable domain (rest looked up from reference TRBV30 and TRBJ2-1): SQTIHQWPATLVQPVGSPLSLECTVEGTSNPNLYWYRQAAGRGLQLLFYSVGIGQISSEVPQNLSASRPQDRQFILSSKKLLLSDSGFYLCAWSAGDSLGYEQFFGPGTRLTVL.